This T cell receptor (beta chain) comes out of a study of blood T cell repertoires in COVID-19. In the study overall: The study drew acute and convalescent COVID-19 samples from the United States, Italy and Spain. T cells, B-cell-depleted T cells, or PBMCs supplied cDNA or gDNA.

This clone was found a few times. Authors' analysis steps: The authors estimated nucleated cell counts from reference gene primer amplification. Clones were read by immunoSEQ multiplex PCR, and TCRdb kept only the in-frame ones, dropping some. V and J calls plus clone size are reproduced from that table; the DNA served to infer D and trimming. The sample comprises under 200,000 clones, about four fifths of which are singletons, and 6.5% to 7% rests with the top ten. Sequencing input: peripheral blood. This receptor was taken from a man between 65 and 85 years old with active or convalescent COVID-19.

The CDR3 is CAWSVREQFF. The CDR3 bases are TGTGCCTGGAGTGTACGGGAGCAGTTCTTC. This chain joins TRBV30 and TRBJ2-1; D is unresolved. The CDR3 totals 10 residues. Per germline, CDR1 GTSNPN and CDR2 SVGIG (reference sequence). V was pared by 0 bases and J by 10 bases, with 4 bases between.